This entry describes one T cell receptor (beta chain). The CDR3 consists of 13 residues. With 5 bases removed from V and 8 bases from J, the gap between germline ends came to 18 bases. Germline assignment: CDR1 GTSNPN and CDR2 SVGIG (reference sequence). The sample is drawn from a study of blood T cell repertoires in COVID-19. Study-level background: Italy, Spain and the United States were the sources of the convalescent and acute COVID-19 samples. Nucleic acid was either cDNA or gDNA, and it came from T cells, B-cell-depleted T cells, or PBMCs.

Seattle's enrolled individuals joined amid active infection and were then monitored longitudinally. TCRdb keeps only in-frame clones here, not all; method: immunoSEQ multiplex PCR. Of about 120,000 clones in the sample, 86% were seen once. This receptor was obtained from a woman in her 70s with COVID-19, enrolled during active disease. The rearrangement links TRBV30 to TRBJ1-2; D is unresolved. Sample: peripheral blood. DNA for the CDR3: TGTGCCTGGTCCTCCTGGAGTGCGCGGGGCTACACCTTC. Protein: CAWSSWSARGYTF.